The 17 T cell receptor beta chains in this list originate from one sample, sequenced in a study of blood T cell repertoires in COVID-19. Sequencing used immunoSEQ multiplex PCR; TCRdb keeps in-frame clones, though not all of them. The sample includes 390,000 or so clones, less than 90% of them seen just once. The sample taken for sequencing was PBMCs or T cells enriched from blood (not recorded which). Receptors were obtained from a woman in her 50s who had recovered from COVID-19.

The genes are TRBV19 and TRBJ1-1; D is uncertain. Germline-derived CDR1 and CDR2 are LNHDA and SQIVND (reference sequence). This CDR3 has 13 residues. The V end lost 7 bases, the J end lost 6 bases, and 15 bases lay between the germline ends. The CDR3 loop reads CASNKAAGAEAFF. The CDR3 DNA follows: TGTGCCAGTAACAAAGCGGCGGGAGCTGAAGCTTTCTTT.

This rearrangement joins TRBV3-1 (or the pseudogene TRBV3-2) to TRBJ1-2, with unresolved D. Germline-derived CDR1 and CDR2 are LGHDT and YNNKEL (reference sequence). Trimming took off 5 bases at V and 6 bases at J, with 10 bases between the two ends. The CDR3 consists of 12 residues. The CDR3 region has the DNA TGTGCCAGCAGCTACGGTGAACATGGCTACACCTTC. As protein: CASSYGEHGYTF.

This CDR3 is CASSQGRTGPTRGPQHF. The CDR3 bases are TGTGCCAGCAGCCAAGGCCGGACAGGTCCCACCCGCGGGCCCCAGCATTTT. The V call is TRBV3-1 (or the pseudogene TRBV3-2), the J call TRBJ1-5; TRBD1 matches 7 bases. The V gene's germline CDR1 is LGHDT and CDR2 YNNKEL (reference sequence). The CDR3 is 17 residues long. J was trimmed by 9 bases and V by 1 base; bases with no gene match: 15.

The chain joins TRBV28 to TRBJ1-2; 8 bases agree with TRBD1. Trimming removed 6 bases from V and 4 bases from J; junction bases left unmatched: 13. The CDR3 runs 16 residues. Germline V lookup: CDR1 MDHEN, CDR2 SYDVKM. The CDR3 region has the DNA TGTGCCAGCAGCGCTGGACAGGGCCATACTCTCTATGGCTACACCTTC. Translating gives CASSAGQGHTLYGYTF.

This rearrangement joins TRBV30 to TRBJ2-1; TRBD1 agrees at 8 bases. Germline CDR1 and CDR2: GTSNPN and SVGIG (reference sequence). V was clipped by 3 bases and J by 5 bases; unmatched bases: 6. There are 14 residues in the CDR3. In DNA form, the CDR3 reads TGTGCCTGGAGCCTAGGGACAGGCCACAATGAGCAGTTCTTC. Translated: CAWSLGTGHNEQFF.

This clone appeared a single time. The V gene is TRBV6-5, the J gene TRBJ1-1; 7 positions agree with TRBD1. Losses at the gene ends were 4 bases for V and 7 bases for J; bases not matched to a gene: 12. Germline-derived CDR1 and CDR2 are MNHEY and SVGAGI. The CDR3 totals 15 residues. The CDR3 here is CASSSPTGARGEAFF. The CDR3, as DNA: TGTGCCAGCAGTTCCCCCACAGGGGCACGTGGTGAAGCTTTCTTT.

This chain uses TRBV30 with TRBJ2-3, with 8 bases aligning to TRBD1. This CDR3 region has 15 residues. Per the germline V gene, CDR1 is GTSNPN and CDR2 is SVGIG (reference sequence). V lost 0 bases and J lost 0; bases outside the gene matches: 2. The DNA of the CDR3 is TGTGCCTGGAGTGTACAGGGGGGAAGCACAGATACGCAGTATTTT. Translation gives CAWSVQGGSTDTQYF.

The chain employs TRBV20-1 and TRBJ2-7; D uncertain. The CDR3 spans 11 residues. The V gene's germline CDR1 is DFQATT and CDR2 SNEGSKA (reference sequence). The V gene lost 6 bases and the J gene lost 1 base, with 7 bases spanning the gap. Here the CDR3 DNA reads TGCAGTGCGAGGAATTCCTACGAGCAGTACTTC. It translates to CSARNSYEQYF.

The chain couples TRBV6-2 or TRBV6-3 to TRBJ2-7, with 10 bases that match TRBD2. The J segment lost 7 bases and the V segment lost 4 bases, leaving 10 bases of the junction unmatched. Germline CDR1 MNHEY, CDR2 SVGEGT. This CDR3 spans 15 amino acids. The CDR3 loop is CASSWGTSVPLEQYF. DNA of the CDR3: TGTGCCAGCAGTTGGGGGACTAGCGTACCTCTGGAGCAGTACTTC.

The chain recombines TRBV18 with TRBJ1-4, with D perhaps matching TRBD1 (6 bases). The CDR3 is 13 residues long. The germline V gene encodes CDR1 KGHSH and CDR2 LQKENI. The V end was cut by 4 bases, the J end by 5 bases, with 8 bases between. The CDR3 reads CASSRDTNEKLFF. CDR3 sequence (DNA): TGTGCCAGCTCACGGGACACAAATGAAAAACTGTTTTTT.

The rearrangement joins TRBV29-1 to TRBJ1-4, with D perhaps matching TRBD1 (5 bases). The germline V and J ends were trimmed by 7 bases and 1 base, with 10 bases remaining between them. The CDR3 contains 13 residues. The germline V gene encodes CDR1 SQVTM and CDR2 ANQGSEA. CDR3 in amino acids: CSASTGTNEKLFF. Written as DNA, the CDR3 is TGCAGCGCCTCAACAGGAACTAATGAAAAACTGTTTTTT.

CDR3 sequence reads: CASSSTGVVAKLFF. The CDR3 DNA reads TGTGCCAGCAGCTCAACAGGGGTTGTTGCAAAACTGTTTTTT. This chain joins TRBV7-2 and TRBJ1-4, with TRBD1 matching over 7 bases. V trimming: 4 bases; J trimming: 10 bases; junction bases outside the gene matches: 9. The CDR3 contains 14 residues. Per germline, CDR1 SGHTA and CDR2 FQGNSA.

The chain joins TRBV7-9 to TRBJ1-5; 8 bases map to TRBD1. The V and J ends lost 5 bases and 2 bases, in that order; junction bases with no gene match: 8. This CDR3 has 16 amino acids. The germline V gene encodes CDR1 SEHNR and CDR2 FQNEAQ (reference sequence). The CDR3 loop is CASSDEDRAGNQPQHF. CDR3 nucleotide sequence: TGTGCCAGCAGCGACGAGGACAGGGCGGGCAATCAGCCCCAGCATTTT.

The chain joins TRBV3-1 (or the pseudogene TRBV3-2) to TRBJ2-7; D gene ambiguous. This CDR3 comprises 15 residues. V lost 0 bases and J 0 bases, leaving 9 bases between the germline ends. Germline values: CDR1 LGHDT, CDR2 YNNKEL (reference sequence). CDR3: CASSQDPRSSYEQYF. CDR3 in DNA: TGTGCCAGCAGCCAAGATCCGAGGAGCTCCTACGAGCAGTACTTC.

The chain links TRBV7-2 to TRBJ1-2, with a weak D call TRBD1 (6 bases). Trimming left V 5 bases short and J 0 bases short, with 16 bases between. This CDR3 has 16 amino acids. Germline V lookup: CDR1 SGHTA, CDR2 FQGNSA. CDR3 coding DNA: TGTGCCAGCAGCGGACACCGGGACATAACTAACTATGGCTACACCTTC. Its protein is CASSGHRDITNYGYTF.

This clone is a singleton in its sample. This CDR3 is CASKIAGGGTDTQYF. CDR3 DNA sequence: TGCGCCAGCAAAATAGCGGGAGGGGGCACAGATACGCAGTATTTT. This chain links TRBV10-1 with TRBJ2-3, with TRBD2 identical over 11 bases. The CDR3 sequence is 15 residues long. J lost 1 base, V lost 7 bases, and 4 bases had no gene match. Germline lookup yields CDR1 WNHNN and CDR2 SYGVQD (reference sequence).

The chain uses TRBV4-3 and TRBJ1-1, with D tentatively TRBD1 (6 bases). V gave up 1 base and J gave up 1 base, with 13 bases separating them. The CDR3 runs to 16 residues. The germline V gene has CDR1 LGHNA and CDR2 YSLEER. CDR3 coding DNA: TGCGCCAGCAGCCAAGGTTTAGGGGGTTGGAACACTGAAGCTTTCTTT. This translates into CASSQGLGGWNTEAFF.